The 19 T cell receptor beta chains listed next were all sequenced from one sample in a study of T cell clones after liver transplantation. Generated by immunoSEQ multiplex PCR, the TCRdb table keeps only in-frame clones and is missing some. The sample lists 40,000 to 55,000 clones, approximately 71% seen once, with about 10% in the top ten. This specimen consisted of CD4+ T cells from blood, obtained 54 months after liver transplant. The receptors were gathered from a human patient who received a liver transplant. Some T cells may be supplied by the graft donor.

CDR3 loop: CASSLGAGGTGELFF. DNA of the CDR3: TGTGCCAGCAGCTTAGGCGCAGGGGGCACCGGGGAGCTGTTTTTT. This sequence joins TRBV13 and TRBJ2-2; TRBD1 aligns across 7 bases. Germline values: CDR1 PRHDT, CDR2 FYEKMQ (reference sequence). CDR3 length: 15 residues. With V trimmed by 0 bases and J by 4 bases, 2 bases remained unmatched.

This clone was picked up one time. The chain carries TRBV7-2 and TRBJ2-1; D gene ambiguous. The CDR3 is made up of 13 amino acids. V gave up 0 bases and J gave up 10 bases, with 10 bases separating them. The germline V gene encodes CDR1 SGHTA and CDR2 FQGNSA. CDR3 in DNA: TGTGCCAGCAGCTTAGCAAAAGCTGGCGAGCAGTTCTTC. Translating it yields CASSLAKAGEQFF.

This chain joins TRBV27 and TRBJ1-1; unclear D gene. There are 15 residues in the CDR3. V lost 1 base, J lost 1 base, and 10 bases lay in between. Per germline, CDR1 MNHEY and CDR2 SMNVEV (reference sequence). The CDR3 nucleotides read TGTGCCAGCAGTTTATATGAGAATCCGAACACTGAAGCTTTCTTT. Translated, it gives CASSLYENPNTEAFF.

The CDR3 loop reads CASSDTGRSNTEAFF. The CDR3, as DNA: TGTGCCAGCAGTGACACGGGACGGTCGAACACTGAAGCTTTCTTT. The chain carries TRBV28 and TRBJ1-1; a possible D gene is TRBD1 (5 bases). Germline CDR1 and CDR2: MDHEN and SYDVKM. The CDR3 spans 15 residues. Trimming cost V 5 bases and J 1 base, with 14 bases left between them.

The V call is TRBV5-1, the J call TRBJ2-7, with TRBD2 matching 7 bases. V trimming: 0 bases; J trimming: 4 bases; junction bases outside the gene matches: 4. The CDR3 spans 14 residues. Germline values: CDR1 SGHRS, CDR2 YFSETQ. The CDR3 nucleotides are TGCGCCAGCAGCTTGGAAGCGGGGATGTACGAGCAGTACTTC. Protein product: CASSLEAGMYEQYF.

The rearrangement links TRBV5-1 to TRBJ1-5; the D gene is possibly TRBD1 (6 bases). The CDR3 extends over 15 amino acids. V was trimmed by 0 bases and J by 5 bases, leaving 12 bases between them. Germline CDR1 reads SGHRS; CDR2 reads YFSETQ. The CDR3: CASSLGPGEHQPQHF. In nucleotides, the CDR3 is TGCGCCAGCAGCTTGGGCCCAGGGGAGCATCAGCCCCAGCATTTT.

This sequence joins TRBV9 and TRBJ2-7, with TRBD2 matching 8 bases. V dropped 3 bases and J dropped 2; count of bases not matched to a gene: 13. CDR3 length: 17 amino acids. Germline lookup yields CDR1 SGDLS and CDR2 YYNGEE. DNA of the CDR3: TGTGCCAGCAGCGAGGACGCGGGGGGCGCAATCCCCTACGAGCAGTACTTC. Protein sequence: CASSEDAGGAIPYEQYF.

The chain joins TRBV9 to TRBJ2-3; D tentatively fits TRBD1 or TRBD2 (5 bases each). The CDR3 covers 13 residues. Trimming removed 7 bases at V and 6 bases at J, with 15 bases between. Per germline, CDR1 SGDLS and CDR2 YYNGEE. In DNA, the CDR3 is TGTGCCAGCGTGGGACCAACTGGGGATACGCAGTATTTT. It yields the protein CASVGPTGDTQYF.

This clone was found once. The chain couples TRBV5-6 to TRBJ1-6; D is unclear. V was cut by 1 base and J by 0 bases, with 8 bases left in between. This CDR3 is 16 amino acids long. Germline V gene lookup returns CDR1 SGHDT and CDR2 YYEEEE. The CDR3 spells CASSLYGVSYNSPLHF. For the CDR3, the DNA is TGTGCCAGCAGCTTGTACGGTGTCTCCTATAATTCACCCCTCCACTTT.

V gene TRBV28 combines with J gene TRBJ1-4; 8 bases map to TRBD1. The CDR3 totals 19 residues. CDR1 is MDHEN and CDR2 is SYDVKM in the germline V gene. Trimming at V came to 5 bases and at J to 8 bases, leaving 22 bases not matched to a gene. CDR3: CASSGQGVTGVNSVEKLFF. The CDR3 DNA reads TGTGCCAGCAGTGGTCAGGGTGTGACAGGGGTTAATTCGGTAGAAAAACTGTTTTTT.

The chain joins TRBV2 to TRBJ2-2; 9 bases map to TRBD2. After removal of 6 bases from V and 1 base from J, the junction contained 3 bases not matched to a gene. The germline gives CDR1 SNHLY, CDR2 FYNNEI. This CDR3 region has 15 residues. The CDR3 sequence is CASSGAGGNTGELFF. The CDR3 DNA reads TGTGCCAGCAGCGGAGCGGGGGGGAACACCGGGGAGCTGTTTTTT.

The table lists this clone with a count of one. The CDR3 protein is CASSIDRDRGEQFF. DNA of the CDR3: TGTGCCAGTAGTATAGACAGGGATAGGGGTGAGCAGTTCTTC. The chain couples TRBV19 to TRBJ2-1, with a tentative D call TRBD1 (5 bases). CDR3 length: 14 residues. CDR1 LNHDA and CDR2 SQIVND come from the germline V gene (reference sequence). V was clipped by 0 bases and J by 9 bases, with 12 bases between them. The full variable domain, in which reference TRBV19 and TRBJ2-1 provide the parts outside the CDR3, is DGGITQSPKYLFRKEGQNVTLSCEQNLNHDAMYWYRQDPGQGLRLIYYSQIVNDFQKGDIAEGYSVSREKKESFPLTVTSAQKNPTAFYLCASSIDRDRGEQFFGPGTRLTVL.

The rearrangement uses TRBV2 and TRBJ2-5, with TRBD1 matching 8 bases. CDR3 length: 13 amino acids. Unmatched junction bases numbered 4, after V lost 7 bases and J lost 3 bases. The V gene's germline CDR1 is SNHLY and CDR2 FYNNEI. The DNA for the CDR3 is TGTGCCAGCACCTTGGACAGGGAAGAGACCCAGTACTTC. It yields the protein CASTLDREETQYF.

The chain couples TRBV11-2 to TRBJ2-7, with unresolved D. Germline lookup yields CDR1 SGHAT and CDR2 FQNNGV. V shed 2 bases and J shed 2 bases, with 10 bases lying between them. The length of the CDR3 is 14 residues. The CDR3 here is CASSLYQATYEQYF. CDR3 sequence (DNA): TGTGCCAGCAGCTTATACCAGGCAACCTACGAGCAGTACTTC.

The chain couples TRBV4-2 to TRBJ1-1; no firm D call. With 4 bases removed from V and 0 bases from J, the gap between germline ends came to 6 bases. The length of the CDR3 is 13 residues. Germline CDR1 LGHNA, CDR2 YNFKEQ. CDR3 sequence: CASSPVLNTEAFF. The CDR3 DNA sequence: TGTGCCAGCAGCCCGGTTCTGAACACTGAAGCTTTCTTT.

V gene TRBV15 combines with J gene TRBJ1-1; D ambiguous. Per the germline V gene, CDR1 is LNHNV and CDR2 is YYDKDF (reference sequence). V was pared by 3 bases and J by 5 bases, with 10 bases between. This CDR3 is 13 amino acids long. Here the CDR3 reads CATSRFRETEAFF. In DNA, the CDR3 is TGTGCCACCAGCAGGTTTAGGGAAACTGAAGCTTTCTTT.

The chain links TRBV6-5 to TRBJ2-7; maybe TRBD1 (6 bases). The V gene lost 6 bases and the J gene lost 2 bases, with 14 bases spanning the gap. Germline CDR1 MNHEY, CDR2 SVGAGI. The CDR3 totals 14 residues. The CDR3: CASSPPTGPYEQYF. The CDR3 coding sequence is TGTGCCAGCAGCCCCCCCACAGGGCCCTACGAGCAGTACTTC.

As regards this clone: The junction departs from germline at one end; a sequencing error may be responsible. CDR3 protein: CASRGLAKTGELFF. CDR3 DNA sequence: TGTGCCAGCAGGGGACTAGCGAAGACCGGGGAGCTGTTTTTT. The rearrangement links TRBV28 to TRBJ2-2; 10 nucleotides align to TRBD2. The CDR3 runs 14 residues. From germline, CDR1 is MDHEN and CDR2 SYDVKM.

V and J are TRBV7-2 and TRBJ1-2, with 7 bases identical to TRBD1. CDR1 SGHTA and CDR2 FQGNSA come from the germline V gene. This CDR3 is built from 15 residues. V was clipped by 5 bases and J by 5 bases; unmatched bases: 11. For the CDR3, the DNA is TGTGCCAGCAGCCCCCGGACAGGCACCATATATGGCTACACCTTC. The encoded protein is CASSPRTGTIYGYTF.